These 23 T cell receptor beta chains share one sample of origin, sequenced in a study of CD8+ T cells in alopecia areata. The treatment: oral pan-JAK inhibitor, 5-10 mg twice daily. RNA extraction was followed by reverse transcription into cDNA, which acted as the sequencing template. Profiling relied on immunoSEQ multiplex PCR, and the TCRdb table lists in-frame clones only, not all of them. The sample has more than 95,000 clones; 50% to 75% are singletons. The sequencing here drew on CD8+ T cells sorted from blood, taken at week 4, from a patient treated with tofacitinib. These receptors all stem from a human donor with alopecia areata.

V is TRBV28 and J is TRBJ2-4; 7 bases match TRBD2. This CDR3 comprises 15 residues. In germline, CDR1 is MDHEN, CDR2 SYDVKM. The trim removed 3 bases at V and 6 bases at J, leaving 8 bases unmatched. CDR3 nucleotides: TGTGCCAGCAGTTTCTCCAGCGGGGTTGGAAACATTCAGTACTTC. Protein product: CASSFSSGVGNIQYF.

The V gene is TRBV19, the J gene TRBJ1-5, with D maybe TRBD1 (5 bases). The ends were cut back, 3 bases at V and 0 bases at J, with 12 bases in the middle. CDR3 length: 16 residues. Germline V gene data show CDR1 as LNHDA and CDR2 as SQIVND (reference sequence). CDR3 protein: CASSIGGGYSNQPQHF. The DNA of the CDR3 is TGTGCCAGTAGTATTGGGGGGGGATATAGCAATCAGCCCCAGCATTTT. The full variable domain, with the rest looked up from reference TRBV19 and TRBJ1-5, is DGGITQSPKYLFRKEGQNVTLSCEQNLNHDAMYWYRQDPGQGLRLIYYSQIVNDFQKGDIAEGYSVSREKKESFPLTVTSAQKNPTAFYLCASSIGGGYSNQPQHFGDGTRLSIL.

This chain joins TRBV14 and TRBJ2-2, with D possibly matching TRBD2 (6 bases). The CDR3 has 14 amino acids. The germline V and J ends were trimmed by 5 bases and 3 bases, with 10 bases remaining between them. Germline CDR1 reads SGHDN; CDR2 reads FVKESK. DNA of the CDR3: TGTGCCAGCAGCAGCGGGCTATACACCGGGGAGCTGTTTTTT. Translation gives CASSSGLYTGELFF.

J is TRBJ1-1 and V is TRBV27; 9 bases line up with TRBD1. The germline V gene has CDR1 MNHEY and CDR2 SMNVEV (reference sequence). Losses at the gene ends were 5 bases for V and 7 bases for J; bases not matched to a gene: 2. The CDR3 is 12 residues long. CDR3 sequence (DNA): TGTGCCAGCAGTCGACAGGGGGGTGAAGCTTTCTTT. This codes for CASSRQGGEAFF.

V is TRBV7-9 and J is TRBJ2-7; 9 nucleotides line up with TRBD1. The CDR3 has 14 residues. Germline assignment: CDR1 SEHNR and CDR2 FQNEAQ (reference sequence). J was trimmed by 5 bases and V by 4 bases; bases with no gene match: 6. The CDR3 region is CASSSEDRGHEQYF. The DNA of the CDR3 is TGTGCCAGCAGCTCCGAGGACAGGGGCCACGAGCAGTACTTC.

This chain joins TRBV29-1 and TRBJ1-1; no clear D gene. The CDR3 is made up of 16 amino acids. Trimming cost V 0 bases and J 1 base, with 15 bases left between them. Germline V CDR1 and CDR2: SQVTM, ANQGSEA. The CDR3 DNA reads TGCAGCGTTGAAGAGGTCTGGGCTCACCGGAACACTGAAGCTTTCTTT. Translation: CSVEEVWAHRNTEAFF.

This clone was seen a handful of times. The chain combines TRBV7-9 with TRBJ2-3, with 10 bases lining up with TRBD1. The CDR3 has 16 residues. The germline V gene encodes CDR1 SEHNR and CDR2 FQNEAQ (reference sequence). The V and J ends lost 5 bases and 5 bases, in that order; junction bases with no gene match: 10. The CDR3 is CASSRSGTGAGDTQYF. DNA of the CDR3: TGTGCCAGCAGCCGGTCCGGGACAGGGGCTGGAGATACGCAGTATTTT.

The CDR3 sequence is CASISSFRVDNSPLHF. DNA of the CDR3: TGTGCCAGCATCAGTAGTTTCAGGGTTGATAATTCACCCCTCCACTTT. The rearrangement uses TRBV28 and TRBJ1-6; D is possibly TRBD1 (5 bases). The CDR3 is 16 residues long. The V and J ends lost 7 bases and 5 bases respectively, with 18 bases between them. Germline V CDR1 and CDR2: MDHEN, SYDVKM.

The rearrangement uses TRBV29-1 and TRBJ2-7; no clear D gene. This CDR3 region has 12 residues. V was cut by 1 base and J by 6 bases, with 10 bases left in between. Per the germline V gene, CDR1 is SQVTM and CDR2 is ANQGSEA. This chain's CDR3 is CSVEGLVSEQYF. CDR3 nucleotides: TGCAGCGTTGAAGGTCTGGTGAGCGAGCAGTACTTC.

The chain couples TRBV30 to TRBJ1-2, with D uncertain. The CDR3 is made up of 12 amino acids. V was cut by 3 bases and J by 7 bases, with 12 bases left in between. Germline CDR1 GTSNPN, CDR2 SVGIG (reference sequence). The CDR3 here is CAWSGITIGYTF. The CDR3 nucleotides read TGTGCCTGGAGCGGGATCACTATTGGCTACACCTTC.

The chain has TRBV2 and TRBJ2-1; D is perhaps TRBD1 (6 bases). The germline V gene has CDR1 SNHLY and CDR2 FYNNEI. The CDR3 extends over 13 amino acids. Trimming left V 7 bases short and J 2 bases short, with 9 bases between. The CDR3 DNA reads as TGTGCCAGCAAGGGGGTCACCTACAATGAGCAGTTCTTC. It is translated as CASKGVTYNEQFF.

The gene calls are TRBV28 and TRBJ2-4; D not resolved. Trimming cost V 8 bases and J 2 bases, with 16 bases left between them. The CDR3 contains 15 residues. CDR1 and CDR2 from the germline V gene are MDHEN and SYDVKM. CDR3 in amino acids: CASLPDKGTKNIQYF. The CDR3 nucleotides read TGTGCCAGCCTTCCAGATAAGGGTACCAAAAACATTCAGTACTTC. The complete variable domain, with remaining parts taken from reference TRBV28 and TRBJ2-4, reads DVKVTQSSRYLVKRTGEKVFLECVQDMDHENMFWYRQDPGLGLRLIYFSYDVKMKEKGDIPEGYSVSREKKERFSLILESASTNQTSMYLCASLPDKGTKNIQYFGAGTRLSVL.

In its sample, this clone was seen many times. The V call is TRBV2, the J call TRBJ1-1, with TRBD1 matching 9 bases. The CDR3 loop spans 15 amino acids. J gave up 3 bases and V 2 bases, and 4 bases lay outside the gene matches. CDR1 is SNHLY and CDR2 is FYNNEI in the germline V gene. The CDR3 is CASSERDRVDTEAFF. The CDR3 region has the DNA TGTGCCAGCAGTGAAAGGGACAGGGTGGACACTGAAGCTTTCTTT.

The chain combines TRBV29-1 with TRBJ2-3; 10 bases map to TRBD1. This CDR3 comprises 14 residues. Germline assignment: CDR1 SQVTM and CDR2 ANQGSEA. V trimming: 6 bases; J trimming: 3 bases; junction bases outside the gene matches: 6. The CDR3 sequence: CSVDRQGATDTQYF. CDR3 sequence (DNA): TGCAGCGTCGATAGACAGGGGGCTACAGATACGCAGTATTTT.

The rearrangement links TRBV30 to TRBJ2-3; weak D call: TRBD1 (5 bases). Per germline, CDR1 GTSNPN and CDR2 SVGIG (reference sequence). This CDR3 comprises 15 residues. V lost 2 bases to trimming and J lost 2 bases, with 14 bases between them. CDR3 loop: CAWSRQSDHTDTQYF. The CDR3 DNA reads TGTGCCTGGAGTCGACAGTCCGACCACACAGATACGCAGTATTTT.

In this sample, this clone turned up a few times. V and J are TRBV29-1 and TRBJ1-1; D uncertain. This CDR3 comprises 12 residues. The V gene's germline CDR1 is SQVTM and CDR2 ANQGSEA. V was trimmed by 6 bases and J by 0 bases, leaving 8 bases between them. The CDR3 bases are TGCAGCGTCTATACTATGAACACTGAAGCTTTCTTT. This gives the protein CSVYTMNTEAFF.

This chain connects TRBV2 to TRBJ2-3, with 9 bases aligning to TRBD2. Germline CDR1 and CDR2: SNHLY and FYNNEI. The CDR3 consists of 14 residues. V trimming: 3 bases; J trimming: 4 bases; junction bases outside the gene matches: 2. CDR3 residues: CASSERGGPDTQYF. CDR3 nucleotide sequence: TGTGCCAGCAGTGAGCGGGGGGGCCCAGATACGCAGTATTTT. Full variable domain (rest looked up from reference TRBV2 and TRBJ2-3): EPEVTQTPSHQVTQMGQEVILRCVPISNHLYFYWYRQILGQKVEFLVSFYNNEISEKSEIFDDQFSVERPDGSNFTLKIRSTKLEDSAMYFCASSERGGPDTQYFGPGTRLTVL.

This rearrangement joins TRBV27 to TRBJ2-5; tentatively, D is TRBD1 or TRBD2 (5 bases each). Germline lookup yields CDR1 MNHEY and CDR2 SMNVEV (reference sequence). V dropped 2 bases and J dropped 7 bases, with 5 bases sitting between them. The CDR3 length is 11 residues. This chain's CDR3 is CASSLGGTQYF. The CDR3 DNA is TGTGCCAGCAGTTTAGGGGGGACCCAGTACTTC.

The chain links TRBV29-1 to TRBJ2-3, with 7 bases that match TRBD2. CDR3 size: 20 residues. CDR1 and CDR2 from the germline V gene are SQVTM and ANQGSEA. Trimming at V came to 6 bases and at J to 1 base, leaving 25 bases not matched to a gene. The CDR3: CSVTPSPLAETPLRTDTQYF. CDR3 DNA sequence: TGCAGCGTAACACCTTCCCCGCTAGCGGAAACCCCCCTTCGCACAGATACGCAGTATTTT.

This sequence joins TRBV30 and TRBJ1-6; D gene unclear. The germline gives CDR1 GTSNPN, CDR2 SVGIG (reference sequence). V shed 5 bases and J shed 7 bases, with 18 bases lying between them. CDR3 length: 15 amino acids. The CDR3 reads CAWGEGDTLNSPLHF. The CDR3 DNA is TGTGCCTGGGGAGAGGGAGACACCCTGAATTCACCCCTCCACTTT.

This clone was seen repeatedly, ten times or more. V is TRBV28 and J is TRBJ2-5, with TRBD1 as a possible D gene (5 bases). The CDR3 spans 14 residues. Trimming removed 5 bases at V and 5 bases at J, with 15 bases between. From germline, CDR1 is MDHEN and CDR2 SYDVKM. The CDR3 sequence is CASSATAPMETQYF. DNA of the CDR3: TGTGCCAGCAGTGCGACAGCACCCATGGAGACCCAGTACTTC.

The CDR3, as DNA: TGCGCCAGCAGCTTGCCACAAAATGAAAAACTGTTTTTT. This translates into CASSLPQNEKLFF. V gene TRBV5-1 combines with J gene TRBJ1-4; no firm D call. The CDR3 is 13 amino acids. Germline CDR1 and CDR2: SGHRS and YFSETQ. V dropped 1 base and J dropped 5 bases, with 6 bases sitting between them.

In DNA form, the CDR3 reads TGTGCCAGCAGTCCGGATAGCGGGACAGGACTTGAAGCTTTCTTT. Encoded protein: CASSPDSGTGLEAFF. V gene TRBV28 combines with J gene TRBJ1-1; 8 bases match TRBD1. Trimming cost V 5 bases and J 7 bases; bases outside gene matches: 12. The CDR3 has 15 amino acids. Per germline, CDR1 MDHEN and CDR2 SYDVKM.